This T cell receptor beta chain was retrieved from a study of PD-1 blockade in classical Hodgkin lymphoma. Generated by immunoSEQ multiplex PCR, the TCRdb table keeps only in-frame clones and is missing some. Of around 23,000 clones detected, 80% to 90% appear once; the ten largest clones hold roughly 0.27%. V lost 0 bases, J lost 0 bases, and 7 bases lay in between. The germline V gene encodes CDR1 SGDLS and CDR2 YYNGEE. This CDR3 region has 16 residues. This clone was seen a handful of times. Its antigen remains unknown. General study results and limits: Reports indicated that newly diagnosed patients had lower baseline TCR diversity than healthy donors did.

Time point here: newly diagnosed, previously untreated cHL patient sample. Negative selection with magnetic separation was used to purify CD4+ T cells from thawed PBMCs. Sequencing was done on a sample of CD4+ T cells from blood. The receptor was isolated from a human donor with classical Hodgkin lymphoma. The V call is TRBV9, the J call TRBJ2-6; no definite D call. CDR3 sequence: CASSVGAPSGANVLTF. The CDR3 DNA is TGTGCCAGCAGCGTAGGGGCGCCCTCTGGGGCCAACGTCCTGACTTTC.